This paragraph reports one T cell receptor beta chain. The sample has other DNA sequences that encode this CDR3 too. Repertoires were generated with immunoSEQ multiplex PCR, while TCRdb's copy carries only in-frame clones and drops some. Here the sample spans around 2,000,000 clones, about 93% being singletons. Cells designated naive CD8 were CD45RO-negative and were positively selected for CCR7, with terminally differentiated effector memory CD45RA+ cells excluded. The CDR3 consists of 13 residues. The V and J ends lost 2 bases and 2 bases respectively, with 9 bases between them. Germline V gene sequence: CDR1 GTSNPN, CDR2 SVGIG (reference sequence). This sample was taken from a study of shared clonotypes between healthy human individuals.

The sequencing sample was made of naive CD8+ T cells from PBMCs. The sequence came from a young man in good health. Some clones in this sample may be carry-over from other donors' samples. V and J are TRBV30 and TRBJ1-2, with D perhaps TRBD1 (6 bases). The CDR3 protein is CAWSLGANYGYTF. The CDR3 coding sequence is TGTGCCTGGAGTTTGGGGGCGAACTATGGCTACACCTTC.